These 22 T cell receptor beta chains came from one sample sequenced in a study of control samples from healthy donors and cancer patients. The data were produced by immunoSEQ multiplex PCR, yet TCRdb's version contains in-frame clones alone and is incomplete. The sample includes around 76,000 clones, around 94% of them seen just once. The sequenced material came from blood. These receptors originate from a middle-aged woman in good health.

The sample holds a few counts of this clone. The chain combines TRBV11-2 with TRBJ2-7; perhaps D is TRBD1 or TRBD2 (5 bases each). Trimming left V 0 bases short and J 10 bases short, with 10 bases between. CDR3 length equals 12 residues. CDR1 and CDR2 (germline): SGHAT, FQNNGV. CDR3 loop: CASSLDRRDQYF. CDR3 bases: TGTGCCAGCAGCTTAGATCGTAGGGACCAGTACTTC.

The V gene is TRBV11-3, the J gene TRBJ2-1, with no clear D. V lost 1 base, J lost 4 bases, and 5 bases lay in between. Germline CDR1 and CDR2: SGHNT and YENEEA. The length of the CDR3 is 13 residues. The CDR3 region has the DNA TGTGCCAGCAGCTTAGGCGGATACAATGAGCAGTTCTTC. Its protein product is CASSLGGYNEQFF.

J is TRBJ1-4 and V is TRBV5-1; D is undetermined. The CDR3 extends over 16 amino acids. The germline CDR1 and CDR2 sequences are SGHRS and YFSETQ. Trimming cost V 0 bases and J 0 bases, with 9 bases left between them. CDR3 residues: CASSLVGEPTNEKLFF. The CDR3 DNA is TGCGCCAGCAGCTTGGTCGGGGAACCAACTAATGAAAAACTGTTTTTT.

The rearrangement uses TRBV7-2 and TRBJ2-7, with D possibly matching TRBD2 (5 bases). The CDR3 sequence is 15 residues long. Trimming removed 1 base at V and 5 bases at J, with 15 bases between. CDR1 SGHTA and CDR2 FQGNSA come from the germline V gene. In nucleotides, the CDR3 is TGTGCCAGCAGCTTAGAGGGCCATGGGAGCGACGAGCAGTACTTC. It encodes CASSLEGHGSDEQYF.

The CDR3 DNA is TGCAGTGCTAGTGACAGGGGGTCTGGAAACACCATATATTTT. Translated: CSASDRGSGNTIYF. This chain joins TRBV20-1 and TRBJ1-3; 9 positions match TRBD1. CDR3 length: 14 amino acids. The V segment lost 3 bases and the J segment 1 base; nucleotides outside the gene matches: 1. Per the germline V gene, CDR1 is DFQATT and CDR2 is SNEGSKA (reference sequence).

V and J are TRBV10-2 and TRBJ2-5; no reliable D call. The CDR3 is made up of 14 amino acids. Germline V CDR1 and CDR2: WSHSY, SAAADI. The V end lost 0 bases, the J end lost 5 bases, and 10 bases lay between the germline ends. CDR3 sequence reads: CASSESHRVETQYF. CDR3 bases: TGCGCCAGCAGTGAGTCACACCGGGTCGAGACCCAGTACTTC.

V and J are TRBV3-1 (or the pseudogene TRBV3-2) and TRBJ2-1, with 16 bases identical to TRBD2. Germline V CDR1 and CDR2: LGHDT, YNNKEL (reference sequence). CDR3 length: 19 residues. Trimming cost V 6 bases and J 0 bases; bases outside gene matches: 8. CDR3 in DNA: TGTGCCAGCAGAACGGGACTAGCGGGGGGGACGGCCTCCTACAATGAGCAGTTCTTC. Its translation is CASRTGLAGGTASYNEQFF.

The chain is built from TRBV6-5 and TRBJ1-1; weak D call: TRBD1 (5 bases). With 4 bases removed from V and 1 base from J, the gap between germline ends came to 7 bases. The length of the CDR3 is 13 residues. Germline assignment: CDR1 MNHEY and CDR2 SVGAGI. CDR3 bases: TGTGCCAGCAGTTCCAGGGCGAACACTGAAGCTTTCTTT. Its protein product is CASSSRANTEAFF.

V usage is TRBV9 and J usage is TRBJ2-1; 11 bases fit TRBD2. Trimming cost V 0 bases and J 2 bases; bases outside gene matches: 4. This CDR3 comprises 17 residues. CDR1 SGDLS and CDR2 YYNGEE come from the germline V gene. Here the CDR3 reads CASSVASGRTTYNEQFF. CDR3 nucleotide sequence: TGTGCCAGCAGCGTAGCTAGCGGGAGGACGACCTACAATGAGCAGTTCTTC.

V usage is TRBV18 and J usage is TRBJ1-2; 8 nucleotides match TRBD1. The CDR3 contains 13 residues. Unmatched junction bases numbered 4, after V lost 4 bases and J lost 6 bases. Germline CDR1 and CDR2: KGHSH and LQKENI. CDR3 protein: CASSQGQENGYTF. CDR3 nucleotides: TGTGCCAGCTCACAGGGACAGGAAAATGGCTACACCTTC.

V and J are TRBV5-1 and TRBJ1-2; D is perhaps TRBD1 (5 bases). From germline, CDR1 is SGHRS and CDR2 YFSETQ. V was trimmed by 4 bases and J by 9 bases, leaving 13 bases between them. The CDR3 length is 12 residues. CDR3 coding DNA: TGCGCCAGCAGCGAACTGCAGGGAAGCTACACCTTC. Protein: CASSELQGSYTF.

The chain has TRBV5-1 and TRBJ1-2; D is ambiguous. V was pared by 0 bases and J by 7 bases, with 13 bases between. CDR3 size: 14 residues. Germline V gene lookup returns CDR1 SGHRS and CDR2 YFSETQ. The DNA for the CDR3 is TGCGCCAGCAGCTTGGCCGTGGGCGAGGGTGGCTACACCTTC. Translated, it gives CASSLAVGEGGYTF. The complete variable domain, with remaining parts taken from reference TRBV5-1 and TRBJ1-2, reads KAGVTQTPRYLIKTRGQQVTLSCSPISGHRSVSWYQQTPGQGLQFLFEYFSETQRNKGNFPGRFSGRQFSNSRSEMNVSTLELGDSALYLCASSLAVGEGGYTFGSGTRLTVV.

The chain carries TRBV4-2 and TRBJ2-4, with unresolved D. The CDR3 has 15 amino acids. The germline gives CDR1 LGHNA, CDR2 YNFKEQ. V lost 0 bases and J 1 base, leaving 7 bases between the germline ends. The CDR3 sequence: CASSQDGFAKNIQYF. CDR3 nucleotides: TGTGCCAGCAGCCAAGATGGATTCGCCAAAAACATTCAGTACTTC.

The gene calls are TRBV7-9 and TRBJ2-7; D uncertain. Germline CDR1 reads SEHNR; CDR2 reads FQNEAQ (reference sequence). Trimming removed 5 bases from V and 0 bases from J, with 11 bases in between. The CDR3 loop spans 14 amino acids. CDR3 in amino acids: CASSASVNSYEQYF. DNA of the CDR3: TGTGCCAGCAGCGCGTCGGTCAACTCCTACGAGCAGTACTTC.

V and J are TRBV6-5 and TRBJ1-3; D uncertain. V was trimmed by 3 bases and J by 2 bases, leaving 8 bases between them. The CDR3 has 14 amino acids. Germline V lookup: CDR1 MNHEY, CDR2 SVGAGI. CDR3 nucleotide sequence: TGTGCCAGCAGTTATGGCAATCCTGGAAACACCATATATTTT. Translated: CASSYGNPGNTIYF.

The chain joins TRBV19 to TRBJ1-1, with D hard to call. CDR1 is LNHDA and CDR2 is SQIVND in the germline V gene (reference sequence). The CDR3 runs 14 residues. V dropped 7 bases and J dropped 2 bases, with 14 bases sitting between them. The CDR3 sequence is CASNQRRGNTEAFF. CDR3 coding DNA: TGTGCCAGTAACCAGAGACGGGGAAACACTGAAGCTTTCTTT.

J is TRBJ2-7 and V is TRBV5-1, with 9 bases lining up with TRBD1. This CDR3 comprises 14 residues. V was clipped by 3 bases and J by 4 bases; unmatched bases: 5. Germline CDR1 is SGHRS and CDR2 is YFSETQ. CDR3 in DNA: TGCGCCAGCAGCTCGGGACAGGGAACGTACGAGCAGTACTTC. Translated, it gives CASSSGQGTYEQYF. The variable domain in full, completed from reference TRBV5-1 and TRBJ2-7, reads KAGVTQTPRYLIKTRGQQVTLSCSPISGHRSVSWYQQTPGQGLQFLFEYFSETQRNKGNFPGRFSGRQFSNSRSEMNVSTLELGDSALYLCASSSGQGTYEQYFGPGTRLTVT.

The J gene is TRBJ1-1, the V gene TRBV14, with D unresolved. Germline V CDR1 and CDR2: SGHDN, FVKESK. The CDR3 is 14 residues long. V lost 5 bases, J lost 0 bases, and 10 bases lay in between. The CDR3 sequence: CASSKGGLNTEAFF. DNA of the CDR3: TGTGCCAGCAGCAAAGGCGGGTTGAACACTGAAGCTTTCTTT.

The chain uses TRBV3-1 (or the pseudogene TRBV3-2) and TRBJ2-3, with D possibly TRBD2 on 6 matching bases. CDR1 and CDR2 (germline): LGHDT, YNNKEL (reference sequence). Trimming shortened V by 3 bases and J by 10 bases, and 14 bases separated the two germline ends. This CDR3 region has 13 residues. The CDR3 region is CASSQNTGEPQYF. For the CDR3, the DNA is TGTGCCAGCAGCCAGAACACGGGGGAGCCGCAGTATTTT.

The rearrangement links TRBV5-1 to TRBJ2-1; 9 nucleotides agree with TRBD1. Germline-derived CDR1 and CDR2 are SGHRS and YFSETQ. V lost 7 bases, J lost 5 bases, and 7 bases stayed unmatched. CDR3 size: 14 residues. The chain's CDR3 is CASGAGTGNNEQFF. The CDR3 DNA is TGCGCCAGCGGAGCCGGGACAGGGAACAATGAGCAGTTCTTC. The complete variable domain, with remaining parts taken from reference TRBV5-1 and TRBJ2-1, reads KAGVTQTPRYLIKTRGQQVTLSCSPISGHRSVSWYQQTPGQGLQFLFEYFSETQRNKGNFPGRFSGRQFSNSRSEMNVSTLELGDSALYLCASGAGTGNNEQFFGPGTRLTVL.

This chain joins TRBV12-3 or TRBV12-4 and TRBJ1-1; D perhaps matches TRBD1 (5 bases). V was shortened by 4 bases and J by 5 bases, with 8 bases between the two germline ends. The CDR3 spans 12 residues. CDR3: CASSYTGTEAFF. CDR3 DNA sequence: TGTGCCAGCAGTTATACAGGAACTGAAGCTTTCTTT.

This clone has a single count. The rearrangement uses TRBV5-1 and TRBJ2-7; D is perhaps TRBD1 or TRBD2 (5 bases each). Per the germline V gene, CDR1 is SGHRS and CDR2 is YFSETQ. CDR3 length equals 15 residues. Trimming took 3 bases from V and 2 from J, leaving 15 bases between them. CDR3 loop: CASSSTGTAAYEQYF. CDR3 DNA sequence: TGCGCCAGCAGCTCAACCGGGACGGCGGCCTACGAGCAGTACTTC.